The TCR beta chain under discussion was sequenced for a study of regulatory T cells in long-lasting Graves disease. Study-level points and caveats: With persistent disease, TRBV28, TRBJ1-2 and TRBJ2-5 were the favored segments.

Construction of TCR beta libraries relied on iRepertoire HTBI primers and on Arm-PCR targeting CDR3 regions. From the multiplex PCR reads, TCRdb called clonotypes with MiXCR, one entry per CDR3 protein. The sample holds fewer than 500,000 distinct CDR3 sequences; about a sixth are singletons and the top ten take 9% to 15%. This clonotype was detected ten times or more. Its antigen is still unknown. Trimming shortened V by 6 bases and J by 4 bases, and 17 bases separated the two germline ends. The germline gives CDR1 MDHEN, CDR2 SYDVKM. CDR3 size: 15 residues. Indicated time point: newly diagnosed GD, antithyroid drugs for less than 3 months. Preparation of the TCR library used RNA extracted from PBMCs. Graves' disease was diagnosed by American Thyroid Association guidelines. This sample was shared with a second study, whose subject was T cells in Graves' hyperthyroidism and ophthalmopathy.

This receptor was taken from a man aged 35 to 55 with Graves disease. The sample was peripheral blood mononuclear cells (PBMCs), taken at new diagnosis, from a patient treated with antithyroid drugs. The J gene is TRBJ2-3, the V gene TRBV28; TRBD1 might be the D (6 bases). CDR3 sequence (DNA): TGTGCCAGCAGCAATCAGGGACAAGGGGCAGATACGCAGTATTTT. It codes for CASSNQGQGADTQYF.